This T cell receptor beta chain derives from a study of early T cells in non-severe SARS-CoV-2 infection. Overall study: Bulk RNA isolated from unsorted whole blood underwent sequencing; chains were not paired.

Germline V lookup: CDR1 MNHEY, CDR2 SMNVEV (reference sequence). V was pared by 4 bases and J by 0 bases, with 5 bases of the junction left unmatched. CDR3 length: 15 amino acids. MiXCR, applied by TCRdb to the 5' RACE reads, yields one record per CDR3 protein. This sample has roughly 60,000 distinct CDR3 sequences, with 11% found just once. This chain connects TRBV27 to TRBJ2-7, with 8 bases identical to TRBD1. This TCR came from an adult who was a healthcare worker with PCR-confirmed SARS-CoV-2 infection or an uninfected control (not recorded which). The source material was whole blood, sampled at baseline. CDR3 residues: CASSSTGDNSYEQYF. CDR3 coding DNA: TGTGCCAGCAGTTCGACAGGGGACAACTCCTACGAGCAGTACTTC.